These 22 T cell receptor beta chains were all obtained from the same sample, sequenced in a study of blood T cells in healthy people across ages. It was with a sample-barcoded 5' primer and a J-beta primer mix that a second PCR of about 7 to 12 cycles was run. TCRdb reprocessed the 5' RACE reads with MiXCR, giving one entry per CDR3 protein. The data contain roughly 680,000 distinct CDR3 sequences, 52% of them singletons. Source material: blood. Source of these receptors: a woman aged 80 or over in good health.

Many counts were recorded for this clonotype. The V gene is TRBV7-9, the J gene TRBJ2-5; D possibly corresponds to TRBD1 (5 bases). CDR1 and CDR2 from the germline V gene are SEHNR and FQNEAQ (reference sequence). The CDR3 extends over 14 amino acids. V lost 2 bases to trimming and J lost 2 bases, with 9 bases between them. This CDR3 reads CASSLQGLQETQYF. The CDR3 DNA sequence: TGTGCCAGCAGCTTACAGGGCTTGCAAGAGACCCAGTACTTC.

The rearrangement links TRBV4-1 to TRBJ2-1; 7 bases are shared with TRBD1. V lost 4 bases to trimming and J lost 2 bases; unmatched junction nucleotides: 11. Germline-derived CDR1 and CDR2 are MGHRA and YSYEKL. This CDR3 region has 17 residues. The CDR3 region has the DNA TGCGCCAGCAGCCTCACGATACCGGGACAGACCTACAATGAGCAGTTCTTC. It codes for CASSLTIPGQTYNEQFF.

The table lists this clonotype with a count of one. This chain uses TRBV4-1 with TRBJ2-1, with TRBD2 matching over 10 bases. V trimming: 1 base; J trimming: 8 bases; junction bases outside the gene matches: 5. Germline V gives CDR1 MGHRA, CDR2 YSYEKL. This CDR3 region has 15 residues. CDR3 nucleotide sequence: TGCGCCAGCAGCCAAGTACAGCGGGAGGGGCATGAGCAGTTCTTC. Protein product: CASSQVQREGHEQFF.

The genes are TRBV6-5 and TRBJ1-4; D may be TRBD1 (5 bases). The V and J ends lost 8 bases and 7 bases respectively, with 23 bases between them. The CDR3 has 16 amino acids. The germline V gene has CDR1 MNHEY and CDR2 SVGAGI. For the CDR3, the DNA is TGTGCCAGCGGGATTCAGCCCAAGTCTGGGGCTGAAAAACTGTTTTTT. Translated, it gives CASGIQPKSGAEKLFF.

V gene TRBV25-1 combines with J gene TRBJ1-2, with D tentatively TRBD1 (5 bases). The CDR3 runs to 14 residues. Germline V gene data show CDR1 as MGHDK and CDR2 as SYGVNS. V lost 6 bases and J 3 bases, leaving 14 bases between the germline ends. CDR3 nucleotides: TGTGCCAGCAGGGGGATGAGGGGTGACTATGGCTACACCTTC. Translation: CASRGMRGDYGYTF.

This clonotype was found many times. This chain links TRBV6-5 with TRBJ2-2; D might be TRBD2 (6 bases). The CDR3 has 16 residues. The germline V and J ends were trimmed by 6 bases and 0 bases, with 14 bases remaining between them. Germline loops: CDR1 MNHEY, CDR2 SVGAGI. CDR3 sequence reads: CASRFGRSPNTGELFF. The CDR3 DNA follows: TGTGCCAGCAGATTCGGGAGATCTCCGAACACCGGGGAGCTGTTTTTT.

CDR3 residues: CASSSTGRGPYNEQFF. The CDR3 region has the DNA TGTGCCAGCAGCTCTACCGGCAGGGGGCCCTACAATGAGCAGTTCTTC. The chain recombines TRBV27 with TRBJ2-1; 8 bases match TRBD1. V lost 6 bases to trimming and J lost 2 bases; unmatched junction nucleotides: 9. This CDR3 has 16 residues. Per the germline V gene, CDR1 is MNHEY and CDR2 is SMNVEV (reference sequence).

This clonotype was recorded a few times. One base away lies a much larger clone, so this may be a sequencing read error. This sequence joins TRBV27 and TRBJ2-7; 11 bases align to TRBD2. V dropped 0 bases and J dropped 7; count of bases not matched to a gene: 2. This CDR3 contains 14 residues. Germline V gene lookup returns CDR1 MNHEY and CDR2 SMNVEV (reference sequence). CDR3 bases: TGTGCCAGCAGTTTATCGGGACTAGCGGATGAGCAGTACTTC. Residues: CASSLSGLADEQYF.

This clonotype was seen many times. The chain links TRBV4-1 to TRBJ2-3; the match to TRBD2 covers 14 bases. Germline loops: CDR1 MGHRA, CDR2 YSYEKL. This CDR3 is built from 15 residues. V gave up 11 bases and J gave up 4 bases; unmatched junction bases: 8. The CDR3 coding sequence is TGCGCCTCCAGGGGGGGACTAGCGGGAGCAGATACGCAGTATTTT. Translating it yields CASRGGLAGADTQYF.

In its sample, this clonotype was seen many times. This chain connects TRBV20-1 to TRBJ2-7; D might be TRBD2 (5 bases). The CDR3 covers 14 residues. Trimming removed 2 bases at V and 2 bases at J, with 13 bases between. Germline V gene sequence: CDR1 DFQATT, CDR2 SNEGSKA (reference sequence). The CDR3 loop is CSARPPSGAYEQYF. The CDR3 bases are TGCAGTGCTAGACCGCCCAGCGGTGCCTACGAGCAGTACTTC.

This clonotype was seen repeatedly, ten times or more. The chain recombines TRBV7-6 with TRBJ2-5, with D hard to call. The CDR3 runs 15 residues. The V gene's germline CDR1 is SGHVS and CDR2 FNYEAQ. V lost 2 bases to trimming and J lost 1 base, with 11 bases between them. CDR3 region: CASSLNSGVQETQYF. The DNA of the CDR3 is TGTGCCAGCAGCTTAAATAGTGGGGTCCAAGAGACCCAGTACTTC.

Details on this clonotype: A much larger clone differs by one base, so this may be a read error. This chain links TRBV20-1 with TRBJ2-1, with D possibly matching TRBD2 (5 bases). Germline CDR1 and CDR2: DFQATT and SNEGSKA (reference sequence). The CDR3 has 13 amino acids. Trimming stripped 0 bases from V and 9 bases from J, with 12 bases between. The CDR3 protein is CSARDPGGTEQFF. Written as DNA, the CDR3 is TGCAGTGCTAGAGACCCCGGAGGAACTGAGCAGTTCTTC.

There are a few counts of this clonotype. The V and J genes are TRBV30 and TRBJ2-3, with 9 positions matching TRBD2. CDR1 and CDR2 (germline): GTSNPN, SVGIG (reference sequence). This CDR3 has 15 residues. V dropped 2 bases and J dropped 1; count of bases not matched to a gene: 4. The CDR3 here is CAWSRAGGGTDTQYF. The CDR3 DNA sequence: TGTGCCTGGAGTCGAGCGGGAGGAGGCACAGATACGCAGTATTTT.

Here the CDR3 reads CASSQPGLVMYNEQFF. CDR3 bases: TGTGCCAGCAGCCAACCTGGACTAGTCATGTACAATGAGCAGTTCTTC. The J gene is TRBJ2-1, the V gene TRBV14, with 7 bases matching TRBD2. Germline V gives CDR1 SGHDN, CDR2 FVKESK. CDR3 length: 16 amino acids. Losses at the gene ends were 2 bases for V and 4 bases for J; bases not matched to a gene: 8.

The genes are TRBV25-1 and TRBJ2-3, with 8 positions matching TRBD2. V gave up 5 bases and J gave up 1 base; unmatched junction bases: 8. The CDR3 extends over 16 amino acids. The germline V gene encodes CDR1 MGHDK and CDR2 SYGVNS. The CDR3 DNA sequence: TGTGCCAGCAGTAAGGGACTAGGAGAGGGCACAGATACGCAGTATTTT. Encoded protein: CASSKGLGEGTDTQYF. The full variable domain, completed using reference TRBV25-1 and TRBJ2-3, is EADIYQTPRYLVIGTGKKITLECSQTMGHDKMYWYQQDPGMELHLIHYSYGVNSTEKGDLSSESTVSRIRTEHFPLTLESARPSHTSQYLCASSKGLGEGTDTQYFGPGTRLTVL.

The chain joins TRBV18 to TRBJ1-2; 8 nucleotides match TRBD1. Germline lookup yields CDR1 KGHSH and CDR2 LQKENI. Germline trimming cut 1 base from V and 3 bases from J; bases unmatched to any gene: 10. This CDR3 has 17 amino acids. The CDR3 loop is CASSPRAGGSMDYGYTF. The CDR3 DNA reads TGTGCCAGCTCACCACGTGCAGGGGGCTCTATGGACTATGGCTACACCTTC.

The chain's CDR3 is CASKTTRADEQYF. The CDR3 nucleotides read TGTGCCAGCAAAACAACTAGGGCTGACGAGCAGTACTTC. The rearrangement joins TRBV12-3 or TRBV12-4 to TRBJ2-7; possible D gene TRBD2, 5 bases. There are 13 residues in the CDR3. V gave up 7 bases and J gave up 5 bases, with 15 bases separating them.

This clonotype was seen ten or more times. The chain is built from TRBV20-1 and TRBJ2-3; TRBD2 aligns across 11 bases. V was pared by 1 base and J by 4 bases, with 4 bases of the junction left unmatched. The CDR3 contains 15 residues. The germline CDR1 and CDR2 sequences are DFQATT and SNEGSKA (reference sequence). The DNA for the CDR3 is TGCAGTGCTAGAGTGGCTAGCGGGAGGTCAGATACGCAGTATTTT. Its translation: CSARVASGRSDTQYF.

The table lists this clonotype with a count of one. This chain uses TRBV21-1 with TRBJ2-5. TRBV21-1 is marked as a pseudogene. The CDR3 is 11 residues long. In nucleotides, the CDR3 is TGCCGGCAGGGGTACCAAAAGACCCAGTACTTC. Its protein is CRQGYQKTQYF.

The chain is built from TRBV12-3 or TRBV12-4 and TRBJ2-2, with 9 bases identical to TRBD1. The V and J ends lost 7 bases and 4 bases, in that order; junction bases with no gene match: 7. The CDR3 consists of 15 residues. The CDR3 sequence: CASKPGQGITGELFF. The CDR3 DNA reads TGTGCCAGCAAGCCGGGACAGGGAATCACCGGGGAGCTGTTTTTT.

The count of this clonotype is one. Since a much larger clone is just one base distant, this may be a read error. The genes are TRBV20-1 and TRBJ2-3; D is ambiguous. This CDR3 contains 13 residues. Germline V gene data show CDR1 as DFQATT and CDR2 as SNEGSKA (reference sequence). Deletions cut 0 bases from V and 6 bases from J, with 10 bases between. The CDR3 DNA sequence: TGCAGTGCTAGAGATTTAAGGATCGATACGCAGTATTTT. It specifies CSARDLRIDTQYF.

V usage is TRBV4-1 and J usage is TRBJ1-5, with D tentatively TRBD1 (5 bases). Trimming removed 1 base from V and 2 bases from J, with 9 bases in between. The V gene's germline CDR1 is MGHRA and CDR2 YSYEKL. CDR3 length equals 15 residues. Written as DNA, the CDR3 is TGCGCCAGCAGCCAAGTACAGGAGGGCAATCAGCCCCAGCATTTT. This translates into CASSQVQEGNQPQHF.